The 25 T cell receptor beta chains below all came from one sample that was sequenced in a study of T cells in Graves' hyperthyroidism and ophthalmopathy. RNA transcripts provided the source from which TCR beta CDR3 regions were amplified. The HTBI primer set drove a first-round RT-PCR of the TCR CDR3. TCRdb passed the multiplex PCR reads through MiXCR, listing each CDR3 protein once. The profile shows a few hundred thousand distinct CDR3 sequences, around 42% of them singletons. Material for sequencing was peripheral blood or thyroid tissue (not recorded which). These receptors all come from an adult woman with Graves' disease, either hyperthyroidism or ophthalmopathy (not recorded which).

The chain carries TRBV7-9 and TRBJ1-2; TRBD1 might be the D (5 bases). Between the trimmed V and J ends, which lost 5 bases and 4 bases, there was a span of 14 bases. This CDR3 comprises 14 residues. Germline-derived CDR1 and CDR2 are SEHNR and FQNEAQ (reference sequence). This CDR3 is CASSQHGGSYGYTF. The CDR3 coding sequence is TGTGCCAGCAGCCAACACGGGGGGAGCTATGGCTACACCTTC.

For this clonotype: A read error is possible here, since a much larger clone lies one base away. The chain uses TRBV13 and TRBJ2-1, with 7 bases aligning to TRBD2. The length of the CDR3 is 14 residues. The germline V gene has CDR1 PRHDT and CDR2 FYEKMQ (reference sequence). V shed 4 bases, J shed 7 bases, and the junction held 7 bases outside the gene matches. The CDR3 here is CASSSGGKWNEQFF. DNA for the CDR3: TGTGCCAGCAGCTCCGGGGGGAAATGGAATGAGCAGTTCTTC. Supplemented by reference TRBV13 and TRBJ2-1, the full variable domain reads AAGVIQSPRHLIKEKRETATLKCYPIPRHDTVYWYQQGPGQDPQFLISFYEKMQSDKGSIPDRFSAQQFSDYHSELNMSSLELGDSALYFCASSSGGKWNEQFFGPGTRLTVL.

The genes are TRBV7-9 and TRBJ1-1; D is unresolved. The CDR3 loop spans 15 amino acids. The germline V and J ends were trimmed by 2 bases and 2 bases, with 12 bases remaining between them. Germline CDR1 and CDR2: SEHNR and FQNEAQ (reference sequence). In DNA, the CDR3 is TGTGCCAGCAGCTTACTGGGTTTAGTCAACACTGAAGCTTTCTTT. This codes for CASSLLGLVNTEAFF. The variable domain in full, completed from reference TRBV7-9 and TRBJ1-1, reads DTGVSQNPRHKITKRGQNVTFRCDPISEHNRLYWYRQTLGQGPEFLTYFQNEAQLEKSRLLSDRFSAERPKGSFSTLEIQRTEQGDSAMYLCASSLLGLVNTEAFFGQGTRLTVV.

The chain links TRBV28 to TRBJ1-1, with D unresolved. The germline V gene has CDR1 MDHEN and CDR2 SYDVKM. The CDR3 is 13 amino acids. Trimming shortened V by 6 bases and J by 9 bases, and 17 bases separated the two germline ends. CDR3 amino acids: CASSPTRGWKAFF. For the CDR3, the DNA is TGTGCCAGCAGCCCGACTCGGGGATGGAAAGCTTTCTTT.

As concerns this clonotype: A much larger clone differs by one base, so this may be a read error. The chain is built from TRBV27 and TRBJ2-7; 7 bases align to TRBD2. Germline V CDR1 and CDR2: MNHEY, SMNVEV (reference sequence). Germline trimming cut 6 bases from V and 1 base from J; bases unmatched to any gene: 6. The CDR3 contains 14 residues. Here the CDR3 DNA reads TGTGCCAGCAGCCCCACTAGCGCTTCCTACGAGCAGTACTTC. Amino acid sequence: CASSPTSASYEQYF.

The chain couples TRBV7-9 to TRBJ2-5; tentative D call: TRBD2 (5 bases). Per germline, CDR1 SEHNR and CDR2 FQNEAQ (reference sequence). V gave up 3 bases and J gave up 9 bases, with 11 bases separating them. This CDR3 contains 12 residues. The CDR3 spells CASSLGEQPQYF. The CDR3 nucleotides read TGTGCCAGCAGCTTGGGAGAGCAGCCCCAGTACTTC.

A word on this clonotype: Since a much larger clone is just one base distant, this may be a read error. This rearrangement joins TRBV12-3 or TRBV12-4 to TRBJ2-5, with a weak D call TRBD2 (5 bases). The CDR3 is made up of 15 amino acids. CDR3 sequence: CAISFAASYEETQYF. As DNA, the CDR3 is TGTGCCATCAGTTTCGCGGCTAGCTACGAAGAGACCCAGTACTTC.

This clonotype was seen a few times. The CDR3 sequence is CASSFTGSNYGYTF. The CDR3 DNA is TGTGCCAGCAGCTTCACAGGGAGTAACTATGGCTACACCTTC. V gene TRBV7-9 combines with J gene TRBJ1-2; weak D call: TRBD1 (6 bases). The germline V gene has CDR1 SEHNR and CDR2 FQNEAQ (reference sequence). This CDR3 has 14 amino acids. V lost 3 bases, J lost 1 base, and 9 bases lay in between.

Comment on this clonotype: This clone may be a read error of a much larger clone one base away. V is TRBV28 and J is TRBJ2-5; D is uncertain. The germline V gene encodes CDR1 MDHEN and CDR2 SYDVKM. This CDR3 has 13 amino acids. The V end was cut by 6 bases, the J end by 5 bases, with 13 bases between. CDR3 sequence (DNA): TGTGCCAGCAGCGAGGACGGCTGGGAGACCCAGTACTTC. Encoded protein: CASSEDGWETQYF.

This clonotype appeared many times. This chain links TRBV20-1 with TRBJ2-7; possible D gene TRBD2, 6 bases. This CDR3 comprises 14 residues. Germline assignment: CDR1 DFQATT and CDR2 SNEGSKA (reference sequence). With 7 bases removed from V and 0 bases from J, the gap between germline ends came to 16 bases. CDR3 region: CSGTTVLSSYEQYF. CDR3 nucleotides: TGCAGTGGGACTACGGTGTTAAGCTCCTACGAGCAGTACTTC.

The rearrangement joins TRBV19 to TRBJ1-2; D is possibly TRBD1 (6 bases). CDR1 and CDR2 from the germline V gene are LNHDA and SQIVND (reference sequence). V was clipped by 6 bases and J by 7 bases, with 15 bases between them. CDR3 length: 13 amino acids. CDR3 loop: CASSPLGAGGYTF. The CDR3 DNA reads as TGTGCCAGTAGCCCGCTGGGGGCAGGTGGCTACACCTTC.

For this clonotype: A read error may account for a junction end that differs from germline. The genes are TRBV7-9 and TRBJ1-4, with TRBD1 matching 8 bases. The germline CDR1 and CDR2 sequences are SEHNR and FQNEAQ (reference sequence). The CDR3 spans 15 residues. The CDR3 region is CVSSLDRGPDEKLFF. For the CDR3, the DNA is TGTGTCAGCAGCCTAGACAGGGGACCTGACGAAAAACTGTTTTTT.

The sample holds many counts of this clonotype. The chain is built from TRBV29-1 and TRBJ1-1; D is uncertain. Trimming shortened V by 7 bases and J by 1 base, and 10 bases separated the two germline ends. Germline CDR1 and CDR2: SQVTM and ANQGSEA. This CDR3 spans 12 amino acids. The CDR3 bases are TGCAGCGCATATAATAGGAACACTGAAGCTTTCTTT. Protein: CSAYNRNTEAFF. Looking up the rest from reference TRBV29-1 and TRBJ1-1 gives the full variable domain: SAVISQKPSRDICQRGTSLTIQCQVDSQVTMMFWYRQQPGQSLTLIATANQGSEATYESGFVIDKFPISRPNLTFSTLTVSNMSPEDSSIYLCSAYNRNTEAFFGQGTRLTVV.

The CDR3 loop is CASSWPGHQETQYF. CDR3 coding DNA: TGTGCCAGCAGTTGGCCGGGACACCAAGAGACCCAGTACTTC. The chain carries TRBV12-3 or TRBV12-4 and TRBJ2-5, with D tentatively TRBD1 or TRBD2 (5 bases each). The CDR3 length is 14 residues. V was trimmed by 4 bases and J by 0 bases, leaving 9 bases between them.

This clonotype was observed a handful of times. CDR3 residues: CAWSVRWTGELFF. Here the CDR3 DNA reads TGTGCCTGGAGTGTAAGGTGGACCGGGGAGCTGTTTTTT. The V gene is TRBV30, the J gene TRBJ2-2, with D unresolved. V lost 0 bases to trimming and J lost 5 bases, with 7 bases between them. This CDR3 is built from 13 residues. The germline CDR1 and CDR2 sequences are GTSNPN and SVGIG (reference sequence).

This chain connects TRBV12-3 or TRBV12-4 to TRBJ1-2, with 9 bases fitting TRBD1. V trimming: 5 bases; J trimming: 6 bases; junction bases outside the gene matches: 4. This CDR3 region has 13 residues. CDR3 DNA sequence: TGTGCCAGCAGTATGACAGGGGGGGATGGCTACACCTTC. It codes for CASSMTGGDGYTF.

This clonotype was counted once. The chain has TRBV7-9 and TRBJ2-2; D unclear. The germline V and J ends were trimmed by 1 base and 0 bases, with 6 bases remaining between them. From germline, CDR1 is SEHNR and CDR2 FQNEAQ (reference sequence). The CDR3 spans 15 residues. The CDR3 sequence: CASSLDLANTGELFF. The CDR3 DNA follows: TGTGCCAGCAGCTTAGATTTGGCGAACACCGGGGAGCTGTTTTTT.

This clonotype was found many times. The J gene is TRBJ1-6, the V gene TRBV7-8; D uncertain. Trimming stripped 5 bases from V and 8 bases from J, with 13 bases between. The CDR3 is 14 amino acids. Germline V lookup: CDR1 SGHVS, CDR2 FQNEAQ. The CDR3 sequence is CASSPAVGDSPLHF. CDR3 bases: TGTGCCAGCAGCCCAGCCGTTGGGGATTCACCCCTCCACTTT.

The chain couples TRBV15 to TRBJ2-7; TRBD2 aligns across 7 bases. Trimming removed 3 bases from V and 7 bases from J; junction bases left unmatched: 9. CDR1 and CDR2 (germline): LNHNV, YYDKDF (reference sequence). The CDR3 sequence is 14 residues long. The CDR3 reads CATSSLRGSGEQYF. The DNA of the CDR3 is TGTGCCACCAGCAGTTTGCGCGGGAGCGGGGAGCAGTACTTC.

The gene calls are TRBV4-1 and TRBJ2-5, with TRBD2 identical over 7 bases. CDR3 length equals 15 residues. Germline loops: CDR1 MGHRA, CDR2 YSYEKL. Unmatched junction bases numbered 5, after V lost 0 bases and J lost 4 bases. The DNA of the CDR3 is TGCGCCAGCAGCCAAGAACGGGCTAGCGGAGAGACCCAGTACTTC. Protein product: CASSQERASGETQYF.

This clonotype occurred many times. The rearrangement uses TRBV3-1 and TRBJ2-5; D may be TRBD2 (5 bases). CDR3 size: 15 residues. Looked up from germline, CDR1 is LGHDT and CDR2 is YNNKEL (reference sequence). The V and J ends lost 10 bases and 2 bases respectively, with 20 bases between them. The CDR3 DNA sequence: TGTGCCACCAGTCTTACATCTAGCAGACAAGAGACCCAGTACTTC. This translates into CATSLTSSRQETQYF.

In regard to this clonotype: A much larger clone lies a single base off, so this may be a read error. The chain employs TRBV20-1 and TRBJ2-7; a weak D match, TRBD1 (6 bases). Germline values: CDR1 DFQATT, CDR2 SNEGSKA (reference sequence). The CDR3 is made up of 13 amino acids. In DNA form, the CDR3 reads TGCAGTGCTCGGGACATTTCCTCCTACGAGCAGCACTTC. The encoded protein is CSARDISSYEQHF.

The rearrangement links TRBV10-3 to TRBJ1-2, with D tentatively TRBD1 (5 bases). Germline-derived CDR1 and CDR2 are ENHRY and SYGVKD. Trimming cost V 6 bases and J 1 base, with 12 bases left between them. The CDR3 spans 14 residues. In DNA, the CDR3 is TGTGCCATCAGAAAGGCCGACAGTAACTATGGCTACACCTTC. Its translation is CAIRKADSNYGYTF.

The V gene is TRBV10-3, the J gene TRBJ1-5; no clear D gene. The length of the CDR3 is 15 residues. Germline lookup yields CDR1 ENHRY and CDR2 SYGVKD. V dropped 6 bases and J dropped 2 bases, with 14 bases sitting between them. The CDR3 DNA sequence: TGTGCCATCAGCGATCCTATTCGGGGCAATCAGCCCCAGCATTTT. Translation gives CAISDPIRGNQPQHF.

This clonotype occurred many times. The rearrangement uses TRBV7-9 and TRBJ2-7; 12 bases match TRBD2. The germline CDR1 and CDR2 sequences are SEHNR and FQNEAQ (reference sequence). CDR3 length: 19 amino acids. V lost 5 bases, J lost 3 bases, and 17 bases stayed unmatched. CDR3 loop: CASSINEPKGLAGNYEQYF. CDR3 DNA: TGTGCCAGCAGCATAAACGAGCCGAAGGGACTAGCGGGCAACTACGAGCAGTACTTC.